What follows are 13 T cell receptor beta chains derived from one specimen sequenced in a study of chemoradiotherapy in HPV16-positive cancers. The data were produced by immunoSEQ multiplex PCR, yet TCRdb's version contains in-frame clones alone and is incomplete. The table lists over 8,000 clones, 90% to 95% of them singletons. Sample: blood, taken from a patient who underwent chemoradiotherapy. The receptors were gathered from a human donor with HPV-associated anogenital cancer.

Remarks on this clone: A single base is all that separates this from a far larger clone, so a read error is likely. This chain uses TRBV14 with TRBJ2-7; unclear D gene. Trimming pared 0 bases from V and 9 bases from J, leaving 9 bases between. The CDR3 has 12 residues. The germline gives CDR1 SGHDN, CDR2 FVKESK. CDR3 sequence reads: CASSQDRVGQYF. For the CDR3, the DNA is TGTGCCAGCAGCCAAGATCGGGTCGGGCAGTACTTC.

The J gene is TRBJ2-3, the V gene TRBV1; the table's D call, TRBD2, has no DNA check behind it. TRBV1 is labeled a pseudogene. CDR3 length: 19 amino acids. The CDR3 reads CTSSQVRTSGIYSTDTQYF. The CDR3 DNA sequence: TGCACCAGCAGCCAAGTGAGGACTAGCGGGATCTATAGCACAGATACGCAGTATTTT.

This sequence joins TRBV11-2 and TRBJ2-4; D is unclear. CDR3 size: 14 residues. Germline CDR1 reads SGHAT; CDR2 reads FQNNGV. Trimming removed 5 bases at V and 1 base at J, with 9 bases between. In DNA form, the CDR3 reads TGTGCCAGCAGCCCAATAAGGGCCAAAAACATTCAGTACTTC. Translation gives CASSPIRAKNIQYF.

The genes are TRBV13 and TRBJ2-1; D is possibly TRBD2 (5 bases). Germline CDR1 reads PRHDT; CDR2 reads FYEKMQ (reference sequence). CDR3 length: 15 residues. Trimming took 5 bases from V and 0 from J, leaving 11 bases between them. CDR3 DNA sequence: TGTGCCAGCAGCGACCCCGGGATCTCCTACAATGAGCAGTTCTTC. This sequence encodes CASSDPGISYNEQFF. The full variable domain, rest sourced from reference TRBV13 and TRBJ2-1, is AAGVIQSPRHLIKEKRETATLKCYPIPRHDTVYWYQQGPGQDPQFLISFYEKMQSDKGSIPDRFSAQQFSDYHSELNMSSLELGDSALYFCASSDPGISYNEQFFGPGTRLTVL.

V usage is TRBV13 and J usage is TRBJ1-2; D is possibly TRBD1 (5 bases). Trimming pared 3 bases from V and 5 bases from J, leaving 19 bases between. This CDR3 comprises 16 residues. The germline gives CDR1 PRHDT, CDR2 FYEKMQ (reference sequence). This CDR3 reads CASSLKSAGTLYGYTF. In DNA form, the CDR3 reads TGTGCCAGCAGCTTGAAGTCGGCGGGGACCCTTTATGGCTACACCTTC.

The CDR3 DNA reads as TGCGCCAGCAGCCACCCAGACTCCGCAGAGACTCGGGGCTACACCTTC. It specifies CASSHPDSAETRGYTF. The rearrangement links TRBV4-1 to TRBJ1-2; D is unclear. The CDR3 runs 16 residues. Trimming removed 3 bases at V and 8 bases at J, with 22 bases between. Germline V gene sequence: CDR1 MGHRA, CDR2 YSYEKL.

The CDR3 region is CASSLDTTGYEQFF. CDR3 coding DNA: TGTGCCAGCAGCTTAGATACGACAGGATATGAGCAGTTCTTC. This chain uses TRBV11-2 with TRBJ2-1, with D possibly matching TRBD1 (6 bases). V was clipped by 0 bases and J by 8 bases, with 11 bases between them. Per the germline V gene, CDR1 is SGHAT and CDR2 is FQNNGV. The CDR3 is 14 amino acids.

This chain links TRBV5-6 with TRBJ1-5; a weak D match, TRBD1 (6 bases). V was trimmed by 1 base and J by 3 bases, leaving 14 bases between them. Germline V lookup: CDR1 SGHDT, CDR2 YYEEEE. The CDR3 spans 16 residues. The CDR3 DNA reads TGTGCCAGCAGCTTGATCTCAGGGGATGACAATCAGCCCCAGCATTTT. It yields the protein CASSLISGDDNQPQHF.

This rearrangement joins TRBV7-2 to TRBJ1-2; D unresolved. Trimming removed 0 bases from V and 0 bases from J, with 5 bases in between. Germline CDR1 and CDR2: SGHTA and FQGNSA. The CDR3 has 14 amino acids. The CDR3 protein is CASSLAVSNYGYTF. CDR3 bases: TGTGCCAGCAGCTTAGCGGTATCTAACTATGGCTACACCTTC.

CDR3 residues: CASSLGLAADTQYF. In DNA, the CDR3 is TGTGCCAGCAGCTTAGGACTAGCGGCAGATACGCAGTATTTT. The genes are TRBV7-6 and TRBJ2-3; 9 positions agree with TRBD2. Germline-derived CDR1 and CDR2 are SGHVS and FNYEAQ. J lost 4 bases, V lost 1 base, and 0 bases had no gene match. The CDR3 is made up of 14 amino acids. The full variable domain, in which reference TRBV7-6 and TRBJ2-3 provide the parts outside the CDR3, is GAGVSQSPRYKVTKRGQDVALRCDPISGHVSLYWYRQALGQGPEFLTYFNYEAQQDKSGLPNDRFSAERPEGSISTLTIQRTEQRDSAMYRCASSLGLAADTQYFGPGTRLTVL.

This sequence joins TRBV6-6 and TRBJ1-1, with a weak D call TRBD1 (6 bases). The V end lost 8 bases, the J end lost 8 bases, and 24 bases lay between the germline ends. The CDR3 covers 15 residues. From germline, CDR1 is MNHNY and CDR2 SVGAGI (reference sequence). CDR3 bases: TGTGCCAGCCTCTCTCTGGACAGATCGGGTCGAGAAGCTTTCTTT. This encodes CASLSLDRSGREAFF.

The chain links TRBV6-1 to TRBJ2-1; D is unresolved. The CDR3 contains 15 residues. V was cut by 1 base and J by 0 bases, with 7 bases left in between. Germline V CDR1 and CDR2: MNHNS, SASEGT. Written as DNA, the CDR3 is TGTGCCAGCAGTGAAGTTCCGAGCTCCTACAATGAGCAGTTCTTC. This gives the protein CASSEVPSSYNEQFF.

The chain links TRBV6-6 to TRBJ2-2; no reliable D call. Trimming shortened V by 6 bases and J by 0 bases, and 8 bases separated the two germline ends. Germline CDR1 and CDR2: MNHNY and SVGAGI (reference sequence). The CDR3 covers 14 residues. This CDR3 reads CASSGSANTGELFF. The CDR3 DNA is TGTGCCAGCAGCGGTTCGGCGAACACCGGGGAGCTGTTTTTT.